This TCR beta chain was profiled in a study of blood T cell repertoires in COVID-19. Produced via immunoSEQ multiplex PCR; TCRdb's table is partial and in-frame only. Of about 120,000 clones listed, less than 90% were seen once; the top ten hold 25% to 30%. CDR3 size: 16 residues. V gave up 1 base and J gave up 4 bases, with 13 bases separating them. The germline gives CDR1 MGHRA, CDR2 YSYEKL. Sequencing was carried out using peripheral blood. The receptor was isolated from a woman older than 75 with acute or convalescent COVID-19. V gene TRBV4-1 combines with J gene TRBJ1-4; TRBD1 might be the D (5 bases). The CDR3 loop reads CASSQGIGQINEKLFF. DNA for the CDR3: TGCGCCAGCAGCCAAGGAATAGGACAAATTAATGAAAAACTGTTTTTT.